This T cell receptor (beta chain) emerged from a study of beta chain features in type 1 diabetes. This clone was seen a handful of times. Investigators reverse transcribed all isolated RNA, so they sequenced expressed TCRB transcripts. Generated by immunoSEQ multiplex PCR, the TCRdb table keeps only in-frame clones and is missing some. The data show 10,000 to 15,000 clones, about 42% seen once. Germline V lookup: CDR1 MNHEY, CDR2 SVGAGI. The CDR3 totals 14 residues. The V and J ends lost 5 bases and 5 bases, in that order; junction bases with no gene match: 6. A single heparinised draw of approximately 0.12 L on average was taken per donor. The authors sorted CD4+ naive, central memory, regulatory and stem cell-like memory cells via CD45RO/CCR7/CD25/CD127/CD95/CD27.

The receptor was derived from a man between 18 and 29 years old in good health. Sequenced material: stem cell memory CD4+ T cells from blood. The chain links TRBV6-5 to TRBJ1-2; TRBD1 matches 9 bases. In nucleotides, the CDR3 is TGTGCCAGCAGTGCCCGGGACAGGGATTATGGCTACACCTTC. This encodes CASSARDRDYGYTF.